Below, 10 T cell receptor beta chains from the same sample are listed, as sequenced in a study of spatial heterogeneity in lung cancer. TCRdb reanalysed the 5' RACE reads using MiXCR and keeps one entry per CDR3 protein. The sample yields 40,000 or so distinct CDR3 sequences, approximately 5.2% seen once. Sample time point: sample taken at primary tumor resection. Sequencing used PBMCs, obtained at surgery. Receptors originate from a female donor with early-stage non-small cell lung cancer.

The genes are TRBV15 and TRBJ1-1; weak D call: TRBD1 (5 bases). Germline V CDR1 and CDR2: LNHNV, YYDKDF (reference sequence). CDR3 length equals 14 residues. V was trimmed by 0 bases and J by 1 base, leaving 6 bases between them. CDR3 DNA: TGTGCCACCAGCAGAGATAGGGGGAACACTGAAGCTTTCTTT. The encoded protein is CATSRDRGNTEAFF. Full variable domain (remainder filled in from reference TRBV15 and TRBJ1-1): DAMVIQNPRYQVTQFGKPVTLSCSQTLNHNVMYWYQQKSSQAPKLLFHYYDKDFNNEADTPDNFQSRRPNTSFCFLDIRSPGLGDTAMYLCATSRDRGNTEAFFGQGTRLTVV.

This clonotype was recorded a few times. The gene calls are TRBV9 and TRBJ2-4; D may be TRBD2 (5 bases). This CDR3 is built from 14 residues. Trimming pared 0 bases from V and 6 bases from J, leaving 10 bases between. From germline, CDR1 is SGDLS and CDR2 YYNGEE. DNA for the CDR3: TGTGCCAGCAGCGTAGTCGGGAATACAAACATTCAGTACTTC. Translating it yields CASSVVGNTNIQYF.

The chain is built from TRBV6-1 and TRBJ1-1, with 8 bases that match TRBD1. This CDR3 is built from 13 residues. From germline, CDR1 is MNHNS and CDR2 SASEGT. V shed 5 bases, J shed 8 bases, and the junction held 7 bases outside the gene matches. The CDR3 DNA follows: TGTGCCAGCAGTCGGACAGGGTTGACGGAAGCTTTCTTT. It encodes CASSRTGLTEAFF.

This clonotype has a count of ten or more. The genes are TRBV3-1 and TRBJ1-3; the D is unclear. The V gene lost 1 base and the J gene lost 4 bases, with 8 bases spanning the gap. CDR3 length equals 14 residues. Germline V gene lookup returns CDR1 LGHDT and CDR2 YNNKEL (reference sequence). CDR3 sequence (DNA): TGTGCCAGCAGCCAAGGTCAACAGGGAAACACCATATATTTT. Protein sequence: CASSQGQQGNTIYF.

The table lists this clonotype with many counts. This chain joins TRBV6-2 or TRBV6-3 and TRBJ2-7, with TRBD1 as a possible D gene (5 bases). The V end was cut by 10 bases, the J end by 0 bases, with 19 bases between. Germline lookup yields CDR1 MNHEY and CDR2 SVGEGT. The CDR3 is 15 residues long. The CDR3 sequence: CATAKGVRSSYEQYF. The DNA for the CDR3 is TGTGCCACCGCCAAAGGGGTCCGAAGCTCCTACGAGCAGTACTTC.

This clonotype was observed at least ten times. The CDR3 here is CAWSVMVNTEAFF. CDR3 DNA: TGTGCCTGGAGTGTGATGGTTAACACTGAAGCTTTCTTT. This chain joins TRBV30 and TRBJ1-1; D call uncertain. Trimming cost V 0 bases and J 2 bases, with 7 bases left between them. Germline CDR1 and CDR2: GTSNPN and SVGIG (reference sequence). The CDR3 runs to 13 residues. The complete variable domain, with remaining parts taken from reference TRBV30 and TRBJ1-1, reads SQTIHQWPATLVQPVGSPLSLECTVEGTSNPNLYWYRQAAGRGLQLLFYSVGIGQISSEVPQNLSASRPQDRQFILSSKKLLLSDSGFYLCAWSVMVNTEAFFGQGTRLTVV.

This clonotype was counted many times. This chain uses TRBV20-1 with TRBJ1-1; 7 bases line up with TRBD1. The CDR3 consists of 14 residues. Trimming removed 0 bases from V and 1 base from J; junction bases left unmatched: 2. In germline, CDR1 is DFQATT, CDR2 SNEGSKA (reference sequence). The CDR3 DNA reads TGCAGTGCTAGAGATAGGACAGGGAACACTGAAGCTTTCTTT. Its protein product is CSARDRTGNTEAFF.

The sample holds many counts of this clonotype. The J gene is TRBJ1-6, the V gene TRBV29-1, with TRBD1 identical over 7 bases. The V segment lost 7 bases and the J segment 7 bases; nucleotides outside the gene matches: 7. The CDR3 consists of 13 residues. In germline, CDR1 is SQVTM, CDR2 ANQGSEA. CDR3 nucleotide sequence: TGCAGCGCTTCACAGGGGTGGAATTCACCCCTCCACTTT. As protein: CSASQGWNSPLHF.

Sample share makes this clonotype medium-sized. This sequence joins TRBV7-3 and TRBJ2-7; 10 bases fit TRBD1. Germline CDR1 reads SGHTA; CDR2 reads FQGTGA. The CDR3 extends over 13 amino acids. V gave up 6 bases and J gave up 5 bases; unmatched junction bases: 4. CDR3 region: CASSTGQGNEQYF. CDR3 nucleotides: TGTGCCAGCAGTACGGGACAGGGGAACGAGCAGTACTTC.

This clonotype was counted at least ten times. The genes are TRBV20-1 and TRBJ2-5; 7 positions match TRBD2. CDR3 length: 16 residues. V shed 0 bases, J shed 0 bases, and the junction held 7 bases outside the gene matches. Germline assignment: CDR1 DFQATT and CDR2 SNEGSKA (reference sequence). The CDR3 loop is CSARDLFAGDQETQYF. The CDR3 DNA follows: TGCAGTGCTAGAGATCTCTTTGCGGGGGACCAAGAGACCCAGTACTTC.